These T cell receptor beta chains were read from a single sample in a study of shared clonotypes between healthy human individuals. Measured with immunoSEQ multiplex PCR; TCRdb has only the in-frame clones, and not every one. The sample consists of fewer than 500,000 clones, about 75% of them appearing once. What was sequenced was PBMCs. These receptors came from a middle-aged woman in good health. Some clones in this sample may be carry-over from other donors' samples. The CDR3 runs from the conserved cysteine through the conserved F or W. A D gene is named only where the DNA matches it firmly. Clone size is given for some rows only: seen once, a few or many times, or a class if the clone is expanded.

v_call,j_call,clone_size,d_call,cdr3_aa,cdr3_nt
TRBV7-8,TRBJ1-1,NA,NA,CASSLFRGNTEAFF,TGTGCCAGCAGCCTTTTCAGGGGGAACACTGAAGCTTTCTTT
TRBV5-1,TRBJ2-3,once,NA,CASSGTSPGDTQYF,TGCGCCAGCAGCGGTACTAGTCCCGGCGATACGCAGTATTTT
TRBV2,TRBJ2-2,NA,NA,CASSEGRGTGELFF,TGTGCCAGCAGTGAGGGCAGGGGCACCGGGGAGCTGTTTTTT
TRBV2,TRBJ1-2,few,NA,CARKGGGYTF,TGTGCCAGAAAGGGTGGTGGCTACACCTTC
TRBV5-4,TRBJ1-4,NA,NA,CASSFNTDEKLFF,TGTGCCAGCAGCTTCAACACCGATGAAAAACTGTTTTTT
TRBV29-1,TRBJ1-3,few,NA,CSVDEGTGNTIYF,TGCAGCGTTGACGAGGGAACAGGAAACACCATATATTTT
TRBV10-3,TRBJ2-3,NA,TRBD2,CAIRDASGASTDTQYF,TGTGCCATCAGGGATGCTAGCGGGGCTAGCACAGATACGCAGTATTTT
TRBV30,TRBJ1-4,NA,NA,CAWTAGRGEKLFF,TGTGCCTGGACCGCAGGGAGGGGTGAAAAACTGTTTTTT
TRBV10-3,TRBJ2-7,NA,NA,CAISDTGASSYEQYF,TGTGCCATCAGTGACACGGGGGCTTCCTCCTACGAGCAGTACTTC
TRBV6-1,TRBJ2-2,NA,NA,CASSANTGELFF,TGTGCCAGCAGTGCGAACACCGGGGAGCTGTTTTTT
TRBV28,TRBJ1-1,NA,TRBD1,CASSQRTGRNTEAFF,TGTGCCAGCAGTCAGCGGACAGGGCGTAACACTGAAGCTTTCTTT
TRBV18,TRBJ2-1,NA,NA,CASSPPRGRGDNEQFF,TGTGCCAGCTCACCACCCCGAGGAAGGGGCGACAATGAGCAGTTCTTC
TRBV19,TRBJ2-7,NA,TRBD2,CASSPTSGTYEQYF,TGTGCCAGTAGTCCAACTAGCGGAACCTACGAGCAGTACTTC
TRBV5-5,TRBJ2-7,NA,NA,CASSLAVGGDGEQYF,TGTGCCAGCAGCTTGGCAGTTGGAGGGGACGGCGAGCAGTACTTC
TRBV7-3,TRBJ2-2,few,TRBD2,CASSRDSGSFTGELFF,TGTGCCAGCAGTCGCGATAGCGGGAGTTTCACCGGGGAGCTGTTTTTT
TRBV18,TRBJ1-5,NA,NA,CASSPWGNQPQHF,TGTGCCAGCTCACCTTGGGGCAATCAGCCCCAGCATTTT
TRBV6-5,TRBJ2-5,few,NA,CASSYGRGGETQYF,TGTGCCAGCAGTTACGGCAGGGGGGGCGAGACCCAGTACTTC
TRBV18,TRBJ1-5,NA,TRBD1,CASFQGAGQPQHF,TGTGCCAGCTTTCAGGGGGCAGGCCAGCCCCAGCATTTT
TRBV5-4,TRBJ1-6,NA,NA,CASTDGASDSPLHF,TGTGCCAGCACCGACGGGGCTTCGGATTCACCCCTCCACTTT
TRBV4-2,TRBJ1-6,once,NA,CASSQDRGSDSPLHF,TGTGCCAGCAGCCAAGACAGGGGATCTGATTCACCCCTCCACTTT
TRBV7-3,TRBJ2-7,NA,NA,CASSPGPDSRGTYEQYF,TGTGCCAGCAGCCCAGGTCCCGACAGCCGGGGGACCTACGAGCAGTACTTC
TRBV28,TRBJ2-7,NA,NA,CASSLLTSEQYF,TGTGCCAGCAGTTTATTGACCTCCGAGCAGTACTTC